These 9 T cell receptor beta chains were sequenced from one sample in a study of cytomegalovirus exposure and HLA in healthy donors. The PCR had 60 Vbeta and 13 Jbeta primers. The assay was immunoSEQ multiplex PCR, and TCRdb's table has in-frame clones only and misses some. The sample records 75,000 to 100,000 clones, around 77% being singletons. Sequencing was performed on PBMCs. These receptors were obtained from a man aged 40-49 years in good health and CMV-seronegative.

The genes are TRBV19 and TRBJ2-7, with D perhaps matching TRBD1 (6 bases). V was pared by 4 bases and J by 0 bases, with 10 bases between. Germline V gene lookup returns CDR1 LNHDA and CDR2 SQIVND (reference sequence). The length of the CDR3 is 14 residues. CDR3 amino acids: CASSKDSFSYEQYF. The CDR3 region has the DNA TGTGCCAGTAGTAAGGACAGTTTCTCCTACGAGCAGTACTTC.

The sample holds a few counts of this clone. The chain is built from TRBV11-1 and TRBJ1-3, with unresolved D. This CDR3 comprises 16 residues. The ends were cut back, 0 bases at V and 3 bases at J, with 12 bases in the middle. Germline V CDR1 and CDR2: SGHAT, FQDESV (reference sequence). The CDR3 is CASSLARQAIGNTIYF. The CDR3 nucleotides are TGTGCCAGCAGCTTAGCGCGCCAGGCCATTGGAAACACCATATATTTT.

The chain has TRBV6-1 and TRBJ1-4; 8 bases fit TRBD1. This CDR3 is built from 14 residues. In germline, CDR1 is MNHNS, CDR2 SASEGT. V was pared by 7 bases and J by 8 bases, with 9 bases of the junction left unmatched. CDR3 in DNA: TGTGCCAGCACTCTCGGACAGGGCGGAGAAAAACTGTTTTTT. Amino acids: CASTLGQGGEKLFF.

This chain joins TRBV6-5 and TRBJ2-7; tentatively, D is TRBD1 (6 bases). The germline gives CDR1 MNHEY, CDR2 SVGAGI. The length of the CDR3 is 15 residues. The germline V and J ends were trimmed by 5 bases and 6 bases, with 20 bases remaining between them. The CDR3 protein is CASSLDSALIGEQYF. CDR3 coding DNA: TGTGCCAGCAGTCTGGACAGCGCCCTAATCGGCGAGCAGTACTTC.

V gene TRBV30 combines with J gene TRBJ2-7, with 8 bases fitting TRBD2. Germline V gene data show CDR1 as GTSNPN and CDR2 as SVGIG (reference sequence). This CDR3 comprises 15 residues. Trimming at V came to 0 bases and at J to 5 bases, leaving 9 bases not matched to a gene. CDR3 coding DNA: TGTGCCTGGAGTGTAATCGGGGGGGGACGAGACGAGCAGTACTTC. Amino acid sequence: CAWSVIGGGRDEQYF.

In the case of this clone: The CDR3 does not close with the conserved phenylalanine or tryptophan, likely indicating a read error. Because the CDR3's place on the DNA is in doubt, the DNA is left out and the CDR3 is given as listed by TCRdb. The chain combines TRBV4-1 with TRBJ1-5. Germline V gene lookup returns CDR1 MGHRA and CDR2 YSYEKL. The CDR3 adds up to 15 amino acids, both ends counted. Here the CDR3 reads CASSPSSGVNQPQRL.

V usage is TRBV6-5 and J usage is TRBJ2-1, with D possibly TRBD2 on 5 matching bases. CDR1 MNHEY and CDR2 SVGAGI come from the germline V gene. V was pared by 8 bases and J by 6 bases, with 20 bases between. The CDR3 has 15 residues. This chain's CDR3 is CASARRTRTSNEQFF. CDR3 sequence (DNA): TGTGCCAGCGCAAGACGAACGAGGACTTCCAATGAGCAGTTCTTC.

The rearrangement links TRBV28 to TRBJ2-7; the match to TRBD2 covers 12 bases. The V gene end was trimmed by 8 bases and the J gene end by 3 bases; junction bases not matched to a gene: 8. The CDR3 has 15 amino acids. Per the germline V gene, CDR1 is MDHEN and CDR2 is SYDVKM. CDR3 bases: TGTGCCAGCGGCCCGACTAGCGGGGGTTTCTACGAGCAGTACTTC. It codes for CASGPTSGGFYEQYF. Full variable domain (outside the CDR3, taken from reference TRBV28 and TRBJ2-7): DVKVTQSSRYLVKRTGEKVFLECVQDMDHENMFWYRQDPGLGLRLIYFSYDVKMKEKGDIPEGYSVSREKKERFSLILESASTNQTSMYLCASGPTSGGFYEQYFGPGTRLTVT.

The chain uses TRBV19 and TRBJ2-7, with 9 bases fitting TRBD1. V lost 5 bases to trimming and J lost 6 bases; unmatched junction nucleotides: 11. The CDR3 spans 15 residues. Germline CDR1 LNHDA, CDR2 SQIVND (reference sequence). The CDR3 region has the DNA TGTGCCAGTAGTGCGATGGGACAGGGCGTAGCCGAGCAGTACTTC. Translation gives CASSAMGQGVAEQYF.